This is a list of T cell receptor beta chains from one sample in a study of PD-1 blockade in classical Hodgkin lymphoma. Only in-frame clones appear in the TCRdb table, and some are missing; sequencing was by immunoSEQ multiplex PCR. The data contain fewer than 55,000 clones, approximately 78% of them seen just once; the ten biggest clones take up 37%. Sequencing was performed on peripheral blood mononuclear cells (PBMCs), taken before the fourth cycle of nivolumab. The receptors stem from a human donor with classical Hodgkin lymphoma. CDR3s include the opening cysteine and the closing phenylalanine or tryptophan. The D gene is left open where the match is weak. Clone size is not always given. Where it is, it says once, few, many or a class for expanded clones.

>TRBV5-1|TRBD1|TRBJ1-3|NA
CASSSGQGRFSGNTIYF
TGCGCCAGCAGCTCGGGACAGGGCCGCTTCTCTGGAAACACCATATATTTT
>TRBV27|NA|TRBJ1-6|NA
CASSGGETSSYNSPLHF
TGTGCCAGCAGTGGGGGAGAAACGAGCTCCTATAATTCACCCCTCCACTTT
>TRBV2|NA|TRBJ1-3|NA
CASSGRVQGNTIYF
TGTGCCAGCAGTGGACGAGTGCAAGGAAACACCATATATTTT
>TRBV6-6|NA|TRBJ1-2|NA
CASSYREGKSYGYTF
TGTGCCAGCAGTTATCGGGAGGGAAAAAGCTATGGCTACACCTTC
>TRBV5-1|NA|TRBJ2-3|NA
CASSFQGGTDTQYF
TGCGCCAGCAGCTTCCAAGGAGGCACAGATACGCAGTATTTT
>TRBV5-1|NA|TRBJ1-4|NA
CASSRGSGEKLFF
TGCGCCAGCAGCCGGGGTAGTGGGGAAAAACTGTTTTTT
>TRBV6-5|NA|TRBJ2-1|NA
CASSYIGTLQFF
TGTGCCAGCAGTTACATTGGGACACTCCAGTTCTTC
>TRBV4-3|TRBD1|TRBJ1-4|NA
CASSQAGQGTNEKLFF
TGCGCCAGCAGCCAAGCCGGACAGGGAACTAATGAAAAACTGTTTTTT
>TRBV6-5|NA|TRBJ1-2|NA
CASSSLTGFDYGYTF
TGTGCCAGCAGTTCCCTGACAGGTTTCGACTATGGCTACACCTTC
>TRBV2|TRBD1|TRBJ1-5|NA
CASRPGQGNNQPQHF
TGTGCCAGCAGACCAGGACAGGGGAACAATCAGCCCCAGCATTTT
>TRBV2|TRBD1|TRBJ2-7|NA
CASSEETGFTYEQYF
TGTGCCAGCAGTGAAGAGACAGGGTTCACCTACGAGCAGTACTTC
>TRBV12-5|TRBD1|TRBJ2-5|NA
CASGQPGTGMQKTQYF
TGTGCTAGTGGTCAACCCGGGACAGGGATGCAGAAGACCCAGTACTTC
>TRBV9|TRBD2|TRBJ2-7|once
CASSGASGGNEQYF
TGTGCCAGCAGTGGGGCTAGCGGGGGTAACGAGCAGTACTTC
>TRBV5-1|NA|TRBJ2-2|NA
CASSLDEGRTGELFF
TGCGCCAGCAGCTTGGACGAGGGTAGGACCGGGGAGCTGTTTTTT
>TRBV7-8|TRBD1|TRBJ1-5|NA
CASSPWTGVRNQPQHF
TGTGCCAGCAGCCCATGGACAGGGGTAAGGAATCAGCCCCAGCATTTT
>TRBV30|NA|TRBJ2-3|NA
CAWSPGIDTQYF
TGTGCCTGGAGCCCGGGCATAGATACGCAGTATTTT
>TRBV7-3|NA|TRBJ1-5|NA
CASSPGTNQPQHF
TGTGCCAGCAGCCCTGGGACAAATCAGCCCCAGCATTTT
>TRBV19|NA|TRBJ2-5|NA
CASSIVGGQETQYF
TGTGCCAGTAGTATAGTGGGGGGCCAAGAGACCCAGTACTTC
>TRBV7-6|TRBD2|TRBJ2-3|few
CASSRGTSNTQYF
TGTGCCAGCAGCCGAGGGACTAGTAATACGCAGTATTTT
>TRBV18|NA|TRBJ2-7|NA
CASSSTYEQYF
TGTGCCAGCTCCTCGACCTACGAGCAGTACTTC
>TRBV6-1|NA|TRBJ1-5|once
CASGPFGSNQPQHF
TGTGCCTCCGGCCCCTTCGGGAGCAATCAGCCCCAGCATTTT
>TRBV30|TRBD1|TRBJ1-6|NA
CAWSVPDRGQSPLHF
TGTGCCTGGAGTGTACCCGACAGGGGGCAATCACCCCTCCACTTT
>TRBV5-1|TRBD1|TRBJ1-4|NA
CASSIRQGSNEKLFF
TGCGCCAGCAGCATCCGACAGGGTTCTAATGAAAAACTGTTTTTT
>TRBV7-2|TRBD1|TRBJ1-5|few
CASSLTGVSNQPQHF
TGTGCCAGCAGCTTAACAGGGGTTAGCAATCAGCCCCAGCATTTT
>TRBV2|TRBD1|TRBJ1-5|NA
CASSAGQYYQPQHF
TGTGCCAGCAGTGCGGGACAGTACTATCAGCCCCAGCATTTT
>TRBV5-1|TRBD2|TRBJ2-2|NA
CASSGTSGRTGELFF
TGCGCCAGCAGCGGGACTAGCGGACGCACCGGGGAGCTGTTTTTT
>TRBV19|TRBD2|TRBJ2-7|NA
CASSFSPGTGGGEQYF
TGTGCCAGTAGTTTCTCACCGGGCACGGGAGGGGGCGAGCAGTACTTC
>TRBV5-1|TRBD1|TRBJ1-2|NA
CASSGGQANYGYTF
TGCGCCAGCAGCGGCGGACAGGCGAACTATGGCTACACCTTC
>TRBV6-6|NA|TRBJ1-1|NA
CASSYSMENTEAFF
TGTGCCAGCAGTTACTCGATGGAGAACACTGAAGCTTTCTTT
>TRBV18|TRBD1|TRBJ2-3|NA
CASSLDRETDTQYF
TGTGCCAGCTCACTGGACAGGGAGACAGATACGCAGTATTTT
>TRBV29-1|NA|TRBJ2-6|NA
CSVGRQSGANVLTF
TGCAGCGTTGGTAGGCAGTCTGGGGCCAACGTCCTGACTTTC
>TRBV18|TRBD1|TRBJ1-1|NA
CASSPGSALGTGSFEAFF
TGTGCCAGCTCACCCGGGTCGGCCCTCGGGACAGGAAGCTTTGAAGCTTTCTTT
>TRBV11-1|NA|TRBJ1-2|NA
CASSFAEWGYGYTF
TGTGCCAGCAGCTTCGCTGAGTGGGGCTATGGCTACACCTTC
>TRBV2|NA|TRBJ1-6|once
CARTLLRGGNSPLHF
TGTGCCAGGACCCTTTTAAGAGGGGGTAATTCACCCCTCCACTTT
>TRBV7-9|NA|TRBJ1-5|few
CASSSLSHNQPQHF
TGTGCCAGCAGTTCTCTGTCACATAATCAGCCCCAGCATTTT
>TRBV5-4|NA|TRBJ2-5|NA
CASSLGTHQETQYF
TGTGCCAGCAGCTTGGGAACACACCAAGAGACCCAGTACTTC
>TRBV5-5|TRBD1|TRBJ1-6|once
CASSSWTGFSPLHF
TGTGCCAGCAGCTCCTGGACAGGGTTTTCACCCCTCCACTTT
>TRBV19|NA|TRBJ2-1|NA
CASSIRDNEQFF
TGTGCCAGTAGTATCCGGGACAATGAGCAGTTCTTC
>TRBV2|NA|TRBJ1-3|NA
CASRANSGNTIYF
TGTGCCAGCAGAGCCAACTCTGGAAACACCATATATTTT
>TRBV13|NA|TRBJ2-5|NA
CASSPGRETQYF
TGTGCCAGCAGCCCCGGGCGGGAGACCCAGTACTTC
>TRBV4-3|NA|TRBJ2-2|NA
CASSQWNTGELFF
TGCGCCAGCAGCCAGTGGAACACCGGGGAGCTGTTTTTT
>TRBV7-9|NA|TRBJ1-1|NA
CASDPGWNTEAFF
TGTGCCAGCGATCCGGGCTGGAACACTGAAGCTTTCTTT
>TRBV19|NA|TRBJ2-7|NA
CASSIEGYEQYF
TGTGCCAGTAGTATTGAGGGCTACGAGCAGTACTTC
>TRBV10-3|TRBD2|TRBJ2-3|few
CAISGRSGGGISTDTQYF
TGTGCCATCAGCGGACGAAGCGGGGGAGGAATTAGCACAGATACGCAGTATTTT
>TRBV7-2|TRBD1|TRBJ1-3|NA
CASSLVQGAGGNTIYF
TGTGCCAGCAGCTTAGTTCAGGGGGCAGGTGGAAACACCATATATTTT
>TRBV7-2|NA|TRBJ1-1|once
CASRGRGGNTEAFF
TGTGCCAGCAGGGGGAGGGGAGGAAACACTGAAGCTTTCTTT
>TRBV7-6|TRBD1|TRBJ1-1|NA
CASSQRQGEAEAFF
TGTGCCAGCAGCCAGCGACAGGGAGAAGCTGAAGCTTTCTTT
>TRBV5-1|NA|TRBJ1-2|NA
CASSQTPGYGYTF
TGCGCCAGCAGCCAGACTCCTGGCTATGGCTACACCTTC
>TRBV4-2|NA|TRBJ1-2|NA
CASSQDRSASIGENGYTF
TGTGCCAGCAGCCAAGATCGTTCGGCGTCGATCGGGGAGAATGGCTACACCTTC
>TRBV7-2|NA|TRBJ2-7|NA
CASSLWAYTGYEQYF
TGTGCCAGCAGCTTATGGGCGTACACTGGATACGAGCAGTACTTC
>TRBV7-9|NA|TRBJ2-2|NA
CASSLGQNTGELFF
TGTGCCAGCAGCTTAGGGCAGAACACCGGGGAGCTGTTTTTT
>TRBV7-9|TRBD1|TRBJ1-2|few
CASSLGSRDSYGYTF
TGTGCCAGCAGCTTAGGTAGCCGGGACAGTTATGGCTACACCTTC